The 12 T cell receptor beta chains listed next were all sequenced from one sample in a study of CD8+ T cells in alopecia areata (dated by TCRdb to the late 2010s). Libraries were made using the immunoSEQ multiplex PCR assay. For TCR sequencing, RNA was extracted from every sample and reverse transcribed into cDNA to serve as template. TCRdb re-hosts the immuneACCESS table, in-frame sequences only. Its copies lack some clones; in the studies checked, an unresolved V gene accounts for under half of them, and the cause for the rest is not known. The sample table records some 180,000 clones; more than 50% of these occur just once. Nearly 5% of the sample is taken by the ten largest. The specimen was CD8+ T cells sorted from blood. The source is a human donor in good health.

This clone was picked up one time. This chain joins TRBV4-1 and TRBJ1-1, with TRBD1 matching 7 bases. In germline, CDR1 is MGHRA, CDR2 YSYEKL. J lost 5 bases, V lost 4 bases, and 13 bases had no gene match. The CDR3 length is 16 residues. Here the CDR3 reads CASSPPDRPLGTEAFF. CDR3 bases: TGCGCCAGCAGCCCCCCGGACAGGCCCCTGGGTACTGAAGCTTTCTTT.

The rearrangement uses TRBV2 and TRBJ1-1; D possibly corresponds to TRBD1 (5 bases). V lost 6 bases and J lost 11, with 13 bases in between. CDR1 and CDR2 from the germline V gene are SNHLY and FYNNEI. The CDR3 length is 11 residues. The DNA of the CDR3 is TGTGCCAGCAGCGCCGGGACGTGGGCTTTCTTT. This translates into CASSAGTWAFF.

The chain couples TRBV13 to TRBJ2-4; a possible D gene is TRBD2 (6 bases). Germline V gene data show CDR1 as PRHDT and CDR2 as FYEKMQ (reference sequence). This CDR3 region has 16 residues. V was cut by 0 bases and J by 0 bases, with 9 bases left in between. CDR3 loop: CASSLGGGVAKNIQYF. The DNA of the CDR3 is TGTGCCAGCAGCTTAGGGGGCGGGGTAGCCAAAAACATTCAGTACTTC.

This clone was seen only a few times. The chain recombines TRBV29-1 with TRBJ2-7; D is unclear. Germline CDR1 SQVTM, CDR2 ANQGSEA. CDR3 length equals 13 residues. V lost 4 bases and J 0 bases, leaving 10 bases between the germline ends. CDR3 sequence reads: CSVGIESSYEQYF. DNA for the CDR3: TGCAGCGTTGGGATAGAGAGCTCCTACGAGCAGTACTTC.

V gene TRBV30 combines with J gene TRBJ2-3; 8 bases align to TRBD2. Germline lookup yields CDR1 GTSNPN and CDR2 SVGIG (reference sequence). V shed 5 bases, J shed 2 bases, and the junction held 9 bases outside the gene matches. The CDR3 has 15 residues. CDR3 DNA sequence: TGTGCCTGGGGATACGGCGGGGGGCCCACAGATACGCAGTATTTT. Encoded protein: CAWGYGGGPTDTQYF.

The CDR3 DNA follows: TGTGCCAGCAGCCACGGGACAGGGATCTACGAGCAGTACTTC. Its protein is CASSHGTGIYEQYF. The rearrangement links TRBV9 to TRBJ2-7, with TRBD1 identical over 9 bases. V trimming: 4 bases; J trimming: 3 bases; junction bases outside the gene matches: 5. Germline CDR1 and CDR2: SGDLS and YYNGEE. The length of the CDR3 is 14 residues.

The rearrangement joins TRBV11-3 to TRBJ1-1; D gene ambiguous. V was pared by 1 base and J by 4 bases, with 7 bases between. Germline V lookup: CDR1 SGHNT, CDR2 YENEEA. CDR3 length: 13 residues. The CDR3 DNA follows: TGTGCCAGCAGCTTAGGACGGAGCACTGAAGCTTTCTTT. Translated: CASSLGRSTEAFF.

V is TRBV18 and J is TRBJ2-7; weak D call: TRBD2 (6 bases). Trimming shortened V by 2 bases and J by 6 bases, and 11 bases separated the two germline ends. The CDR3 totals 13 residues. CDR1 and CDR2 from the germline V gene are KGHSH and LQKENI. The CDR3 spells CASSPETRSEQYF. The CDR3 region has the DNA TGTGCCAGCTCACCAGAGACTAGATCCGAGCAGTACTTC.

This clone was detected only once. The identical CDR3 is also encoded by other nucleotide sequences in the sample. V usage is TRBV4-1 and J usage is TRBJ2-7; maybe TRBD2 (7 bases). CDR3 length: 13 residues. V was pared by 1 base and J by 5 bases, with 9 bases between. CDR1 is MGHRA and CDR2 is YSYEKL in the germline V gene. The CDR3 sequence is CASSQGEGDEQYF. The CDR3 coding sequence is TGCGCCAGCAGCCAAGGGGAGGGGGACGAGCAGTACTTC.

The chain joins TRBV5-6 to TRBJ2-3; D is undetermined. The length of the CDR3 is 15 residues. V was shortened by 1 base and J by 6 bases, with 15 bases between the two germline ends. Germline CDR1 reads SGHDT; CDR2 reads YYEEEE. In DNA, the CDR3 is TGTGCCAGCAGCTTGAGTCGTCTCGCGGCGGATACGCAGTATTTT. Residues: CASSLSRLAADTQYF.

The genes are TRBV19 and TRBJ2-7; 10 nucleotides match TRBD1. The germline V gene encodes CDR1 LNHDA and CDR2 SQIVND (reference sequence). The CDR3 is 15 residues long. Trimming took 6 bases from V and 5 from J; bases not matched to a gene: 10. The CDR3 DNA is TGTGCCAGTAGAGTGACAGGGGGCCCACTCCACGAGCAGTACTTC. Translated, it gives CASRVTGGPLHEQYF. Supplemented by reference TRBV19 and TRBJ2-7, the full variable domain reads DGGITQSPKYLFRKEGQNVTLSCEQNLNHDAMYWYRQDPGQGLRLIYYSQIVNDFQKGDIAEGYSVSREKKESFPLTVTSAQKNPTAFYLCASRVTGGPLHEQYFGPGTRLTVT.

DNA for the CDR3: TGCGCCAGCAGCCAAGTGTTAGGACTAGCGGGGGGATCGCAAGAGACCCAGTACTTC. Residues: CASSQVLGLAGGSQETQYF. The chain links TRBV4-1 to TRBJ2-5; TRBD2 agrees at 14 bases. From germline, CDR1 is MGHRA and CDR2 YSYEKL. Trimming took 1 base from V and 2 from J; bases not matched to a gene: 9. CDR3 length equals 19 residues.